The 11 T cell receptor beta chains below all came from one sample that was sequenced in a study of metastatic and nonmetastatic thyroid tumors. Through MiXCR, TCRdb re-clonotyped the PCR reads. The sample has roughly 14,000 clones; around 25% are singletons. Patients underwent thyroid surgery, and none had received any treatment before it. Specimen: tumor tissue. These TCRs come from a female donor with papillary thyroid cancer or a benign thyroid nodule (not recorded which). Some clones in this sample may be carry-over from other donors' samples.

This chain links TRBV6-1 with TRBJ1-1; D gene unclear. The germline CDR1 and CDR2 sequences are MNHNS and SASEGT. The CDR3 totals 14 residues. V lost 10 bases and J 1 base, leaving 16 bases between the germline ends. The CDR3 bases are TGTGCCACCCTTGACGGCTCGAGGAACACTGAAGCTTTCTTT. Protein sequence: CATLDGSRNTEAFF.

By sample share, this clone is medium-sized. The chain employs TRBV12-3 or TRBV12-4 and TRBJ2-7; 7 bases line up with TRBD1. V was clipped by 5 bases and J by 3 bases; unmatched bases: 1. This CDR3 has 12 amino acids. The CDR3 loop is CASSRDSYEQYF. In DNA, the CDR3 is TGTGCCAGCAGTCGGGACAGCTACGAGCAGTACTTC.

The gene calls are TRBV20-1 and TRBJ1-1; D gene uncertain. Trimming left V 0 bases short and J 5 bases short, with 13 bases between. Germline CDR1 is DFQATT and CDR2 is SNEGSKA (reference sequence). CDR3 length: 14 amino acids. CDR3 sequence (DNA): TGCAGTGCTAGAGATTCAGCTTACGAGACTGAAGCTTTCTTT. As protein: CSARDSAYETEAFF.

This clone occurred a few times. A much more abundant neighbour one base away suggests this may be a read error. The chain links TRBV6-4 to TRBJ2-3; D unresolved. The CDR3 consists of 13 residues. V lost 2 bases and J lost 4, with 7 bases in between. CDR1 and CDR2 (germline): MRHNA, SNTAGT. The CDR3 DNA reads TGTGCCAGCAGTGACCGGGTCGCAGATACGCAGTATTTT. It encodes CASSDRVADTQYF.

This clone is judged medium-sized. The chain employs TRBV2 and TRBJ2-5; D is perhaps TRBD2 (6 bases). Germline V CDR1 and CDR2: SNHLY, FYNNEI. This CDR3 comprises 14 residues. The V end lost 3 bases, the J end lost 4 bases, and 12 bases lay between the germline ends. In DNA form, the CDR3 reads TGTGCCAGCAGTGATGCGGGAATTGGAGAGACCCAGTACTTC. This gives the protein CASSDAGIGETQYF.

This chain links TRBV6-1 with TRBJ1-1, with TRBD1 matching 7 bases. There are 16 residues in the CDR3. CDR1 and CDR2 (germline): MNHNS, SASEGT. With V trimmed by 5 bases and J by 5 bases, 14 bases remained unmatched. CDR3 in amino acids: CASSTPPRGRRTEAFF. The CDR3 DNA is TGTGCCAGCAGTACCCCCCCGAGGGGGCGCAGGACTGAAGCTTTCTTT.

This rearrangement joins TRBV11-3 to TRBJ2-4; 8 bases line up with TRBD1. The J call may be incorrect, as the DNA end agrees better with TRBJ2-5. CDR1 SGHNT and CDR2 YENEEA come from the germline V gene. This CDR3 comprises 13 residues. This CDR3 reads CASSFTGGETQYF. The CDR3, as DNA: TGTGCCAGCAGCTTTACAGGGGGAGAGACCCAGTACTTC.

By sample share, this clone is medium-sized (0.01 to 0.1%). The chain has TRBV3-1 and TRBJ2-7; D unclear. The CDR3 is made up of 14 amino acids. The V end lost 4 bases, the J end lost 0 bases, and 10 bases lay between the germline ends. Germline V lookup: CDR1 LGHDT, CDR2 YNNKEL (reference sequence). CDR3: CASSRLGLSYEQYF. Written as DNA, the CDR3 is TGTGCCAGCAGCCGCCTAGGGCTCTCCTACGAGCAGTACTTC.

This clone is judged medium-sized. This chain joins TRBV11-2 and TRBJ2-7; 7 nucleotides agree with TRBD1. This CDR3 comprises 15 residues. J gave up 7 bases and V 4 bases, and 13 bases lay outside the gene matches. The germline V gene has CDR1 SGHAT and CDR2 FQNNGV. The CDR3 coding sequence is TGTGCCAGCAGCTCTAGGGGCGACAGGGCACAGGAGCAGTACTTC. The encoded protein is CASSSRGDRAQEQYF. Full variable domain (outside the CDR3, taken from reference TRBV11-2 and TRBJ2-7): EAGVAQSPRYKIIEKRQSVAFWCNPISGHATLYWYQQILGQGPKLLIQFQNNGVVDDSQLPKDRFSAERLKGVDSTLKIQPAKLEDSAVYLCASSSRGDRAQEQYFGPGTRLTVT.

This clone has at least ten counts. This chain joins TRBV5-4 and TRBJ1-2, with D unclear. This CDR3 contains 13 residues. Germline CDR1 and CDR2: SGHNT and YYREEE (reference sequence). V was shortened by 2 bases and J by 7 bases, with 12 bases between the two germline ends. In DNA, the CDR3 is TGTGCCAGCAGCTTAGAGGCACTCGGTGGCTACACCTTC. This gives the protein CASSLEALGGYTF. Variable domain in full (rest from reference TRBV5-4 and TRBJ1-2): ETGVTQSPTHLIKTRGQQVTLRCSSQSGHNTVSWYQQALGQGPQFIFQYYREEENGRGNFPPRFSGLQFPNYSSELNVNALELDDSALYLCASSLEALGGYTFGSGTRLTVV.

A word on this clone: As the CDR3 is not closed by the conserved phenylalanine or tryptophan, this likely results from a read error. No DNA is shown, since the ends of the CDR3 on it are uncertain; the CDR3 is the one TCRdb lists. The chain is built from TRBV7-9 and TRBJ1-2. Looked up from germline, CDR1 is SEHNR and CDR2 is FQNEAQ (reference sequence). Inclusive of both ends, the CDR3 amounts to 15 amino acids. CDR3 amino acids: CASSLMGSRTYGYTL.